The sequence of this TCR beta chain was determined in a study of a mutant IDH1 vaccine in newly diagnosed glioma. In this sample, this clone turned up a few times. As yet, its antigen is unknown. Time point meaning: week 47, end of study. Doses comprised 300 ug of mutant IDH1 20-mer peptide each, plus topical imiquimod. Donor tumors were new WHO grade 3 or 4 IDH1-mutant, ATRX-lost astrocytomas. Sequencing used immunoSEQ multiplex PCR; TCRdb keeps in-frame clones, though not all of them. The sample lists approximately 56,000 clones; 60% to 80% were seen once. The CDR3 consists of 12 residues. The germline V gene encodes CDR1 SGHVS and CDR2 FNYEAQ. V lost 5 bases, J lost 4 bases, and 6 bases lay in between.

The TCR sequence derives from a man aged 45-65 years with glioma. Here the sequenced sample was PBMCs, taken from a glioma patient whose treatment included an IDH1 peptide vaccine. The chain combines TRBV7-6 with TRBJ2-1; no reliable D call. The CDR3 DNA follows: TGTGCCAGCAGCCCCGGGTACAATGAGCAGTTCTTC. Amino acid sequence: CASSPGYNEQFF.